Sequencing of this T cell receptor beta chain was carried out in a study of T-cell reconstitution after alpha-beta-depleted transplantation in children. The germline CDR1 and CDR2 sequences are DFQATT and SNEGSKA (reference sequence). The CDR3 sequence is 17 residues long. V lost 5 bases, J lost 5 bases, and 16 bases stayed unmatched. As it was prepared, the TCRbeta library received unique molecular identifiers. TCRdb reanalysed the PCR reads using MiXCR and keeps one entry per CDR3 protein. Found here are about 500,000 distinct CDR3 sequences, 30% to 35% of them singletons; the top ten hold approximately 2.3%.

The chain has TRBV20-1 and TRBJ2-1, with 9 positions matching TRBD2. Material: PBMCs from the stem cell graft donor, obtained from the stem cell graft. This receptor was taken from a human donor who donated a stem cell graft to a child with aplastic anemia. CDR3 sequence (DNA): TGCAGTGCTCCTTCTCCCAGCGGGGGGAACGACAACAATGAGCAGTTCTTC. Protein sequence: CSAPSPSGGNDNNEQFF.